A selection of T cell receptor beta chains follows, all from one sample in a study of blood T cell repertoires in COVID-19. Assay used: immunoSEQ multiplex PCR; TCRdb lists only in-frame clones, some missing. The repertoire holds approximately 74,000 clones, with around 80% as singletons. Sequenced sample: peripheral blood. These receptors all stem from an older man with active or convalescent COVID-19. Both conserved end residues are part of each CDR3.

v_gene: TRBV30; len: 13; CDR3aa: CAWNRGLDYGYTF
v_gene: TRBV11-2; len: 13; CDR3aa: CASSLRTSDEQFF
v_gene: TRBV5-4; len: 15; CDR3aa: CASSLTSHSRDTQYF
v_gene: TRBV7-2; len: 12; CDR3aa: CASSFVLYEQYF
v_gene: TRBV7-2; len: 17; CDR3aa: CASSFRAMTGGDYGYTF
v_gene: TRBV23-1; len: 20; CDR3aa: CASSQCGATGPVSRNTEAFF
v_gene: TRBV4-1; len: 19; CDR3aa: CASSQDLGEVVGGANVLTF
v_gene: TRBV18; len: 16; CDR3aa: CASSPRGTGRTGELFF
v_gene: TRBV11-3; len: 18; CDR3aa: CASSLALTSGRNTDTQYF
v_gene: TRBV30; len: 15; CDR3aa: CAWSLAGLRQETQYF